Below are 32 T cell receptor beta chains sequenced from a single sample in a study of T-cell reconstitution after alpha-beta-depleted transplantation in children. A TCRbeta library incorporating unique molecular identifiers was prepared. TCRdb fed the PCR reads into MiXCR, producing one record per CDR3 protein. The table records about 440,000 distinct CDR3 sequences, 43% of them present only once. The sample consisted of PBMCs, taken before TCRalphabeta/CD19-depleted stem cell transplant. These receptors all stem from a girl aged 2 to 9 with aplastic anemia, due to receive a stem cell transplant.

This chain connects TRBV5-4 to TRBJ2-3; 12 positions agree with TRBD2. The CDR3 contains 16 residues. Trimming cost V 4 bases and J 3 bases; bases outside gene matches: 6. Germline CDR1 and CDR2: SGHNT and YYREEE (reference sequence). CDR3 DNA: TGTGCCAGCAGCAACCTAGCGGGGGGGCCGACAGATACGCAGTATTTT. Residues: CASSNLAGGPTDTQYF.

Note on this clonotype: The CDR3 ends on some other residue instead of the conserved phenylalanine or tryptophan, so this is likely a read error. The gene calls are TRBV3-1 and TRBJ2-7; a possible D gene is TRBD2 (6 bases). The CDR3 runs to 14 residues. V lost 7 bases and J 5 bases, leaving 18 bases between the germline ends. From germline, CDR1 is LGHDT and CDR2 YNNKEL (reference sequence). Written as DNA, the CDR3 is TGTGCCAGCACCAAGGCGGGGTCAGGGCACGAGCAGTACCTC. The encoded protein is CASTKAGSGHEQYL.

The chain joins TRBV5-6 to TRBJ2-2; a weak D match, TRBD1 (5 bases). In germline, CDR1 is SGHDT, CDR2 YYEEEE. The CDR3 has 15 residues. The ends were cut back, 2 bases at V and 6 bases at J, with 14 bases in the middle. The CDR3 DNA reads TGTGCCAGCAGCTTAGGGGAACGTGATCCCGGGGAGCTGTTTTTT. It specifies CASSLGERDPGELFF.

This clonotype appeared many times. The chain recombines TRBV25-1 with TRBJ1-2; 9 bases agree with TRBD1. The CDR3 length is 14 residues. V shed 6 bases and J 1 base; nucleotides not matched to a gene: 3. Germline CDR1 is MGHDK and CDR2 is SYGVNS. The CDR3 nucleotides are TGTGCCAGCAGAGAGACAGGGGGTAACTATGGCTACACCTTC. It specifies CASRETGGNYGYTF.

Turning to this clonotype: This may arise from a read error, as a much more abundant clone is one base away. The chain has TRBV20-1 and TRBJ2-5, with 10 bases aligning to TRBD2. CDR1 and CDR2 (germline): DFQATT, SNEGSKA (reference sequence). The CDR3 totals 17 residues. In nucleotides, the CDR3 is TGCTGTGCCACTACGGGGGGGCTACTAGCGGGAATGGAGACCCAGTACTTC. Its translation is CCATTGGLLAGMETQYF.

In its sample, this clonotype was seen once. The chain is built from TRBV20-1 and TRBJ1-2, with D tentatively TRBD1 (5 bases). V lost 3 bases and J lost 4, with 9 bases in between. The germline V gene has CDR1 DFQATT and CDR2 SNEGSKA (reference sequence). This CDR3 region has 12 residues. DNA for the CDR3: TGCAGTGCTAGGTCAGGGTCCTATGGCTACACCTTC. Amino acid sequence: CSARSGSYGYTF.

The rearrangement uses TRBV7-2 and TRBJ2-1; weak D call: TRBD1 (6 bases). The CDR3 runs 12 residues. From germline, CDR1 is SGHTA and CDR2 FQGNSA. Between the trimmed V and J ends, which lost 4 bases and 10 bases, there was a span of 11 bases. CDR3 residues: CASSWTVLEQFF. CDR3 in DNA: TGTGCCAGCAGCTGGACAGTCCTGGAGCAGTTCTTC.

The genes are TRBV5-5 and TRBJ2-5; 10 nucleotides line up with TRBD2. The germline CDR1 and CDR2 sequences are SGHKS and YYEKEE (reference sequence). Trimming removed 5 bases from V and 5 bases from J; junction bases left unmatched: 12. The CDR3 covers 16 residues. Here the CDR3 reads CASRTFLAGAGETQYF. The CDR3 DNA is TGTGCCAGCAGGACGTTCCTAGCGGGAGCGGGGGAGACCCAGTACTTC.

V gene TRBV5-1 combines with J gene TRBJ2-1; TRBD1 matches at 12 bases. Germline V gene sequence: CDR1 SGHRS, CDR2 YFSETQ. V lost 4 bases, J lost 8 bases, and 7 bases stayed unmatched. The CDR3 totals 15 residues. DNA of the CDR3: TGCGCCAGCAGCCTCCGGGACAGGGGGCGAGATGAGCAGTTCTTC. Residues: CASSLRDRGRDEQFF.

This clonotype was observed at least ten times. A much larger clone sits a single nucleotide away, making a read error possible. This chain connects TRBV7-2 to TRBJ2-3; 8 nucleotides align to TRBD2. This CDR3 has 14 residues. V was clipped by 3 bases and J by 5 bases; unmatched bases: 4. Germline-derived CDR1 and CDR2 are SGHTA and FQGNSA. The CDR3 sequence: CASSLSGSKDTQYF. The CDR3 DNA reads TGTGCCAGCAGCTTGAGCGGGAGTAAAGATACGCAGTATTTT.

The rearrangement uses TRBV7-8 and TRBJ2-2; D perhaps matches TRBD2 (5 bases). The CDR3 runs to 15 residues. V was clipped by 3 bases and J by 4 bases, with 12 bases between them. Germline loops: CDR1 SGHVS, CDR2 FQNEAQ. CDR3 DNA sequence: TGTGCCAGCAGCTTTTTAGAGGGTGGCACCGGGGAGCTGTTTTTT. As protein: CASSFLEGGTGELFF.

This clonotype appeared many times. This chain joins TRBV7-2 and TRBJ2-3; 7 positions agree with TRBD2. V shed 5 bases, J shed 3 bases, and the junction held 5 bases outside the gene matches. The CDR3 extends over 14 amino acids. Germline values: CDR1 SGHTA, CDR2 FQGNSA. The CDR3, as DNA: TGTGCCAGCAGCCCAGGCGGGAGAACAGATACGCAGTATTTT. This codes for CASSPGGRTDTQYF.

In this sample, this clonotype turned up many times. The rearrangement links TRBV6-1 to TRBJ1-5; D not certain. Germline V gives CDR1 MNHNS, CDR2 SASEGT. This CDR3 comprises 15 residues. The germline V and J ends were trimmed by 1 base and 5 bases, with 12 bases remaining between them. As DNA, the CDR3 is TGTGCCAGCAGTGAAGTTGGTAGGGCCCATCAGCCCCAGCATTTT. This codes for CASSEVGRAHQPQHF.

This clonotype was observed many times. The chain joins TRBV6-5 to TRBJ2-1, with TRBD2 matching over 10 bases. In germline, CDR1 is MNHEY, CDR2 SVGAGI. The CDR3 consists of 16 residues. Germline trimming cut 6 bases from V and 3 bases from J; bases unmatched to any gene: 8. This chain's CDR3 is CASRAGTSDIYNEQFF. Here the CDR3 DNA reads TGTGCCAGCAGAGCCGGGACTAGCGACATCTACAATGAGCAGTTCTTC.

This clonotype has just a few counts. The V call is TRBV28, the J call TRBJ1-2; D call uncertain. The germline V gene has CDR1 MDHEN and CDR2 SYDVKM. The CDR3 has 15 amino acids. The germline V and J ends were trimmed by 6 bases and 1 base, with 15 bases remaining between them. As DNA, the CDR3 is TGTGCCAGCAGCCTGGTCTTGCTCATTAACTATGGCTACACCTTC. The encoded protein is CASSLVLLINYGYTF.

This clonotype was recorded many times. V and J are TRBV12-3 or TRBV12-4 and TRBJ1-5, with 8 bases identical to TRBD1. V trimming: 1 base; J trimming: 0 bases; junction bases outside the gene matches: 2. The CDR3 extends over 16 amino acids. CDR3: CASSLETGDSNQPQHF. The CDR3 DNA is TGTGCCAGCAGTTTAGAGACAGGGGATAGCAATCAGCCCCAGCATTTT.

The CDR3 sequence is CSVEISEAGETQYF. The CDR3 DNA follows: TGCAGCGTTGAAATCTCGGAGGCCGGAGAGACCCAGTACTTC. This rearrangement joins TRBV29-1 to TRBJ2-5; tentative D call: TRBD2 (5 bases). CDR3 length equals 14 residues. CDR1 and CDR2 from the germline V gene are SQVTM and ANQGSEA. V was shortened by 2 bases and J by 4 bases, with 14 bases between the two germline ends.

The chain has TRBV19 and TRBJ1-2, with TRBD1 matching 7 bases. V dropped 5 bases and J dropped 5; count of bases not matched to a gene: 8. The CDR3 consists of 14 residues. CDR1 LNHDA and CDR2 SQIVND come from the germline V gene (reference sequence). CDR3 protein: CASSPPDRVYGYTF. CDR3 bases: TGTGCCAGTAGTCCCCCTGACAGGGTATATGGCTACACCTTC.

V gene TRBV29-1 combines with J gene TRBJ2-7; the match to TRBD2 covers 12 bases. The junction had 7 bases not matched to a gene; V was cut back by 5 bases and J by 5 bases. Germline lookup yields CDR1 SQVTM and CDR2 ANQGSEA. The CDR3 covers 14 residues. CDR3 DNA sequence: TGCAGCGTTCTCCCTAGCGGGGGGGCTCACGAGCAGTACTTC. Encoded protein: CSVLPSGGAHEQYF.

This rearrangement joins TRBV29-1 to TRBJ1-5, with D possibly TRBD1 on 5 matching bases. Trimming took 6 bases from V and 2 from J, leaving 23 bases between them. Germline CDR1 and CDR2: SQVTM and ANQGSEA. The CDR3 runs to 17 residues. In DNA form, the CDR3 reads TGCAGCGTGCAAGTCAGGGAGGGATTGGAGGGCAATCAGCCCCAGCATTTT. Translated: CSVQVREGLEGNQPQHF.

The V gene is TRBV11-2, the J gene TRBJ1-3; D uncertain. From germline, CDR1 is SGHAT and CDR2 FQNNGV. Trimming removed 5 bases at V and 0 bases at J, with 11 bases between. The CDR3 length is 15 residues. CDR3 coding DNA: TGTGCCAGCAGCCCCCAAAGGGACTCTGGAAACACCATATATTTT. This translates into CASSPQRDSGNTIYF. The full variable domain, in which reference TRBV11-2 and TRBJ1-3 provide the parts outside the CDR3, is EAGVAQSPRYKIIEKRQSVAFWCNPISGHATLYWYQQILGQGPKLLIQFQNNGVVDDSQLPKDRFSAERLKGVDSTLKIQPAKLEDSAVYLCASSPQRDSGNTIYFGEGSWLTVV.

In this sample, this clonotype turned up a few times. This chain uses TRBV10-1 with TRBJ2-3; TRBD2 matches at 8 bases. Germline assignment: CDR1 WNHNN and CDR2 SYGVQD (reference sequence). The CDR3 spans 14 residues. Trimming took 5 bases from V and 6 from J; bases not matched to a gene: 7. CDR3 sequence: CASSTSGGPDTQYF. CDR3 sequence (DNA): TGCGCCAGCAGTACTAGCGGTGGGCCCGATACGCAGTATTTT.

The CDR3 DNA reads as TGTGCCAGCAGCACAGGGACAGGGGTCAATGAGCAGTTCTTC. It translates to CASSTGTGVNEQFF. The rearrangement links TRBV7-9 to TRBJ2-1, with 10 nucleotides matching TRBD1. This CDR3 spans 14 amino acids. Germline V gene lookup returns CDR1 SEHNR and CDR2 FQNEAQ (reference sequence). Trimming removed 5 bases from V and 6 bases from J; junction bases left unmatched: 4.

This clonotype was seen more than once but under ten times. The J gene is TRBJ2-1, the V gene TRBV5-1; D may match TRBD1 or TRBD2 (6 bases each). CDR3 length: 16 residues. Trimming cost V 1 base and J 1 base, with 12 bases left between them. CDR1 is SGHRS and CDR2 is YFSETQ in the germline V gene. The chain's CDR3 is CASSLFPGASYNEQFF. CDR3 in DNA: TGCGCCAGCAGCTTGTTCCCGGGGGCATCCTACAATGAGCAGTTCTTC.

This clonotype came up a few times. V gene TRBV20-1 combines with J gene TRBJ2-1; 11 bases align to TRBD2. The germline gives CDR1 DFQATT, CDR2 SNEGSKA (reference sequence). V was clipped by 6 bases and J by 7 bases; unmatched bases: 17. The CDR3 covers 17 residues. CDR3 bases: TGCAGTGCGGGGGGCGGGACTAGCGGACGAGACCAAAATGAGCAGTTCTTC. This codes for CSAGGGTSGRDQNEQFF.

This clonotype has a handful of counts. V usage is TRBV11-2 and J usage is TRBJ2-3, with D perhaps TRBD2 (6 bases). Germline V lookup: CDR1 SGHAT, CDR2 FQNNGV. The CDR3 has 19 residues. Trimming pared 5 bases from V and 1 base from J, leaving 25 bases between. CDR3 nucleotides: TGTGCCAGCAGCCATCAAACCCCCCCCGGAGGGAAGGGCACAGATACGCAGTATTTT. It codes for CASSHQTPPGGKGTDTQYF.

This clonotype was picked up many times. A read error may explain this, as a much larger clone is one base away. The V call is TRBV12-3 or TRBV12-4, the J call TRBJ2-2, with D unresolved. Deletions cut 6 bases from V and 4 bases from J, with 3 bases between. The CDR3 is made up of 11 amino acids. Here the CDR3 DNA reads TGTGCCAGCAGGATCACCGGGGAGCTGTTTTTT. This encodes CASRITGELFF.

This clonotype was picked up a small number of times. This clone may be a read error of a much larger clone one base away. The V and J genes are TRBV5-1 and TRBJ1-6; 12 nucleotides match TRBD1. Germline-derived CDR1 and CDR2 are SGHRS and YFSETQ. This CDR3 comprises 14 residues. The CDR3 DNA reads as TGCTCCAGCAGCTTGGGACAGGGGGCCCAAGACCTCCACTTT. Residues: CSSSLGQGAQDLHF. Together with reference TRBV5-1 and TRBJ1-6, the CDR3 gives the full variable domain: KAGVTQTPRYLIKTRGQQVTLSCSPISGHRSVSWYQQTPGQGLQFLFEYFSETQRNKGNFPGRFSGRQFSNSRSEMNVSTLELGDSALYLCSSSLGQGAQDLHFGNGTRLTVT.

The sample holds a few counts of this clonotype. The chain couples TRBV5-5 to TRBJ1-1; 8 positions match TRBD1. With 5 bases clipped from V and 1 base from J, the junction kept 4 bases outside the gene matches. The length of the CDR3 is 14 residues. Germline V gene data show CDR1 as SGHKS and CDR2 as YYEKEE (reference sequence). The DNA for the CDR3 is TGTGCCAGCAGATGGGGACAGGAGAACACTGAAGCTTTCTTT. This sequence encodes CASRWGQENTEAFF.

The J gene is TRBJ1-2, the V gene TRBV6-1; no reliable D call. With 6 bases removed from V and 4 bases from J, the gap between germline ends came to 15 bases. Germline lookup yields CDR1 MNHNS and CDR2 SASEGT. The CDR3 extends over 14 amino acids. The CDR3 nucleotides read TGTGCCAGCAGCACCGGGCCCGTCCTCTATGGCTACACCTTC. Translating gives CASSTGPVLYGYTF.

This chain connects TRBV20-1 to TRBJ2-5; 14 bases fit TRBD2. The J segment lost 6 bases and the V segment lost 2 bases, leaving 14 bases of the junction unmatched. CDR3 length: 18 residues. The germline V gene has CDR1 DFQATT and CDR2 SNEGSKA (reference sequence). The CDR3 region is CSARFTGTSGSAAQTQYF. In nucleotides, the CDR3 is TGCAGTGCTAGATTTACCGGGACTAGCGGGAGTGCCGCCCAGACCCAGTACTTC.

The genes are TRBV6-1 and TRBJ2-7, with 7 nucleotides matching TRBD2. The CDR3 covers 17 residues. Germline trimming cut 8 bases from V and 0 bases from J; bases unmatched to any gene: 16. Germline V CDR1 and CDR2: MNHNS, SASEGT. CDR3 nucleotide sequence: TGTGCCAGCCGGGATCGGCGGGAGCCCCAGAGCTCCTACGAGCAGTACTTC. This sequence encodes CASRDRREPQSSYEQYF.